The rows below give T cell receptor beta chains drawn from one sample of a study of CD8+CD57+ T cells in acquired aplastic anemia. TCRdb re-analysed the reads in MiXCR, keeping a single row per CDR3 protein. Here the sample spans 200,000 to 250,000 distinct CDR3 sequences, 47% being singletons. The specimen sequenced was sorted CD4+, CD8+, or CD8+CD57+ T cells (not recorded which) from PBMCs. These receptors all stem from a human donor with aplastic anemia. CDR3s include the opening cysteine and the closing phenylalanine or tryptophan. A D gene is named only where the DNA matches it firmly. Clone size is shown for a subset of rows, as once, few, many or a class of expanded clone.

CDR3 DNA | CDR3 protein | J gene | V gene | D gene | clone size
TGTGCCAGCAGCGGGAGTAACAATGAGCAGTTCTTC | CASSGSNNEQFF | TRBJ2-1 | TRBV9 | - | many
TGTGCCAGCAGTTCACAGTCACCCTACGAGCAGTACTTC | CASSSQSPYEQYF | TRBJ2-7 | TRBV2 | - | -
TGTGCCAGTAGTTCGACAGGGGAGGGCGAGCAGTACTTC | CASSSTGEGEQYF | TRBJ2-7 | TRBV19 | - | few
TGTGCCAGCAGCTCACAGCTGAACACTGAAGCTTTCTTT | CASSSQLNTEAFF | TRBJ1-1 | TRBV5-4 | - | -
TGTGCCAGCGGCATCACGGAGGGACAGCGAGCCTATGGCTACGCCTTC | CASGITEGQRAYGYAF | TRBJ1-2 | TRBV2 | TRBD1 | -
TGTGCCAGTAGCCCAGGGACAGGGATCTATGGCTACACCTTC | CASSPGTGIYGYTF | TRBJ1-2 | TRBV19 | TRBD1 | -
TGTGCCAGCAGCGCCAGAGACACTGAAGCTTTCTTT | CASSARDTEAFF | TRBJ1-1 | TRBV9 | - | many
TGTGCCAGCAGCTACGCAGGGAACGAGCAGTACTTC | CASSYAGNEQYF | TRBJ2-7 | TRBV6-2/TRBV6-3 | - | many
TGTGCCAGCAGTTATGACTCACTGAACACTGAAGCTTTCTTT | CASSYDSLNTEAFF | TRBJ1-1 | TRBV12-3/TRBV12-4 | - | -
TGTGCCAGCAGTTACTCCACAGCCAATGGCTACACCTTC | CASSYSTANGYTF | TRBJ1-2 | TRBV6-5 | - | many